The next 10 T cell receptor beta chains were all read from a single sample in a study of early T cells in non-severe SARS-CoV-2 infection. Via MiXCR, TCRdb re-called the 5' RACE reads, giving one row per CDR3 protein. The sample consists of fewer than 50,000 distinct CDR3 sequences, around 6.9% of them appearing once. This sample comprised whole blood, obtained at baseline. The receptor source for this set is an adult who was a healthcare worker with PCR-confirmed SARS-CoV-2 infection or an uninfected control (not recorded which).

This clonotype was counted ten times or more. V and J are TRBV20-1 and TRBJ2-7; D remains unclear. There are 11 residues in the CDR3. Germline loops: CDR1 DFQATT, CDR2 SNEGSKA (reference sequence). With 1 base removed from V and 4 bases from J, the gap between germline ends came to 5 bases. Here the CDR3 DNA reads TGCAGTGCTAGAGGGGTATACGAGCAGTACTTC. This gives the protein CSARGVYEQYF.

This clonotype was recorded once. This may be a read error, as it is one base from a much larger clone. This chain connects TRBV28 to TRBJ2-7; D may be TRBD1 or TRBD2 (5 bases each). Germline assignment: CDR1 MDHEN and CDR2 SYDVKM. The CDR3 consists of 15 residues. In nucleotides, the CDR3 is TGTGCCGGCAGTTTCCCCGGGACCATATCCTACGAGCAGTACTTC. It specifies CAGSFPGTISYEQYF.

This clonotype came up a few times. J is TRBJ1-3 and V is TRBV5-1; TRBD1 agrees at 7 bases. CDR1 and CDR2 from the germline V gene are SGHRS and YFSETQ. This CDR3 contains 14 residues. The trim removed 4 bases at V and 2 bases at J, leaving 3 bases unmatched. The CDR3 DNA reads as TGCGCCAGCAGCCGGGGGACAGCTGGAAACACCATATATTTT. It codes for CASSRGTAGNTIYF.

This clonotype was seen at least ten times. This chain uses TRBV6-1 with TRBJ1-5; tentative D call: TRBD1 (6 bases). Germline CDR1 MNHNS, CDR2 SASEGT. Trimming shortened V by 2 bases and J by 0 bases, and 11 bases separated the two germline ends. The CDR3 covers 16 residues. In DNA, the CDR3 is TGTGCCAGCAGTGAAAATCCAGGGGATAGCAATCAGCCCCAGCATTTT. This encodes CASSENPGDSNQPQHF.

In this sample, this clonotype turned up many times. The chain recombines TRBV15 with TRBJ2-3; D gene uncertain. CDR3 length: 16 amino acids. CDR1 and CDR2 (germline): LNHNV, YYDKDF (reference sequence). V was clipped by 4 bases and J by 4 bases, with 18 bases between them. This chain's CDR3 is CATSTRVSSSSDTQYF. CDR3 nucleotide sequence: TGTGCCACCAGCACCCGGGTTTCATCATCATCAGATACGCAGTATTTT.

V and J are TRBV4-3 and TRBJ2-3; D not certain. Germline CDR1 LGHNA, CDR2 YSLEER. Trimming pared 0 bases from V and 3 bases from J, leaving 4 bases between. The CDR3 length is 13 residues. CDR3 residues: CASSQDYTDTQYF. In DNA form, the CDR3 reads TGCGCCAGCAGCCAAGATTATACAGATACGCAGTATTTT.

A few counts support this clonotype. The J gene is TRBJ2-2, the V gene TRBV5-4; maybe TRBD2 (7 bases). The length of the CDR3 is 15 residues. Germline values: CDR1 SGHNT, CDR2 YYREEE (reference sequence). V was shortened by 0 bases and J by 6 bases, with 12 bases between the two germline ends. This CDR3 reads CASSLGAGGPGELFF. Written as DNA, the CDR3 is TGTGCCAGCAGCTTGGGGGCCGGGGGGCCCGGGGAGCTGTTTTTT.

The sample holds a few counts of this clonotype. The chain employs TRBV29-1 and TRBJ2-1; D is possibly TRBD1 (5 bases). Trimming removed 6 bases from V and 4 bases from J, with 10 bases in between. From germline, CDR1 is SQVTM and CDR2 ANQGSEA. The CDR3 runs 12 residues. CDR3 bases: TGCAGCGTCCAAACAGGTTACAATGAGCAGTTCTTC. Residues: CSVQTGYNEQFF.

This chain joins TRBV18 and TRBJ2-7, with 11 bases lining up with TRBD1. The V gene's germline CDR1 is KGHSH and CDR2 LQKENI. V trimming: 3 bases; J trimming: 5 bases; junction bases outside the gene matches: 3. The CDR3 length is 14 residues. The CDR3 region has the DNA TGTGCCAGCTCACCTCGGACAGGGGGCGACGAGCAGTACTTC. Translated, it gives CASSPRTGGDEQYF.

This clonotype was counted at least ten times. The chain uses TRBV6-2 or TRBV6-3 and TRBJ2-2; D is ambiguous. The CDR3 runs 14 residues. Trimming removed 3 bases at V and 4 bases at J, with 9 bases between. CDR1 and CDR2 from the germline V gene are MNHEY and SVGEGT. CDR3 DNA sequence: TGTGCCAGCAGTTATTCTGGGCCCACCGGGGAGCTGTTTTTT. This encodes CASSYSGPTGELFF.